The rows below give T cell receptor beta chains drawn from one sample of a study of shared clonotypes between healthy human individuals. TCRdb's copy holds only in-frame clones and misses some; the assay was immunoSEQ multiplex PCR. The table has approximately 810,000 clones, 80% to 95% seen once. The sample comprised naive CD8+ T cells sorted from blood. These receptors came from a man younger than 45 in good health. The conserved cysteine and the conserved F or W are not part of the CDR3 here. D genes are given only for firm matches.

v_gene,d_gene,j_gene,CDR3aa
TRBV28,.,TRBJ2-7,ASITEGSEQY
TRBV2,.,TRBJ1-1,ASRGDEAF
TRBV28,.,TRBJ1-5,ASSYPRGRNQPQH
TRBV10-3,TRBD2,TRBJ2-7,AIIEREGSYEQY
TRBV29-1,.,TRBJ2-1,SVDIDGDNEQF
TRBV5-1,TRBD2,TRBJ2-5,ASSGSGEETQY
TRBV30,.,TRBJ1-2,AWSVNFGDNYGYT
TRBV27,.,TRBJ2-3,ASSLIFPEHTQY
TRBV6-6,.,TRBJ2-5,ASRGLETQY
TRBV15,.,TRBJ2-1,ATSRDSDSTTSSYNEQF
TRBV14,.,TRBJ2-7,ASSQVGNEQY
TRBV6-5,.,TRBJ2-1,ASSYSIADSYNEQF
TRBV6-1,TRBD1,TRBJ2-7,ASRIMDRDYEQY
TRBV10-2,TRBD1,TRBJ1-5,ASSDALWTGGGQPQH
TRBV28,.,TRBJ2-5,ASTPNDRFFQETQY
TRBV5-6,.,TRBJ2-1,ASSWGDYNEQF